Listed below are T cell receptor beta chains from one sample, sequenced in a study of shared clonotypes between healthy human individuals. Method: immunoSEQ multiplex PCR; TCRdb's copy keeps in-frame clones and lacks some. The repertoire consists of some 2,100,000 clones, with almost 96% occurring once and the leading ten covering 0.13%. Sequenced: naive CD4+ T cells sorted from blood. The receptor source for this set is a man between 18 and 29 years old in good health. CDR3s include the opening cysteine and the closing phenylalanine or tryptophan. The order of the fields is clone size, V gene, D gene, J gene, CDR3 length, CDR3 DNA, CDR3 protein. A D gene is named only where the DNA matches it firmly. Some rows mark clone size as missing; the rest say once, few, many or name a class of expanded clone.

abundance: NA; v_gene: TRBV5-4; d_gene: TRBD2; j_gene: TRBJ2-5; len: 16; CDR3nt: TGTGCCAGCAGCTTGGAAATAGGGAGGGGCCAAGAGACCCAGTACTTC; CDR3aa: CASSLEIGRGQETQYF
abundance: NA; v_gene: TRBV2; d_gene: TRBD1; j_gene: TRBJ2-3; len: 13; CDR3nt: TGTGCCAGCAGTGGACAGGGTGGGGATACGCAGTATTTT; CDR3aa: CASSGQGGDTQYF
abundance: NA; v_gene: TRBV15; d_gene: TRBD2; j_gene: TRBJ2-7; len: 13; CDR3nt: TGTGCCACCAGTCGTCCTAGCGGGAGCGAGCAGTACTTC; CDR3aa: CATSRPSGSEQYF
abundance: NA; v_gene: TRBV7-9; d_gene: NA; j_gene: TRBJ1-3; len: 15; CDR3nt: TGTGCCAGCAGCTTAGCAGGGGTCGACGGCAACACCATATATTTT; CDR3aa: CASSLAGVDGNTIYF
abundance: NA; v_gene: TRBV11-3; d_gene: TRBD1; j_gene: TRBJ1-1; len: 15; CDR3nt: TGTGCCAGCAGCTCCGGACAGGGGTTCAACACTGAAGCTTTCTTT; CDR3aa: CASSSGQGFNTEAFF
abundance: NA; v_gene: TRBV25-1; d_gene: NA; j_gene: TRBJ1-1; len: 16; CDR3nt: TGTGCCAGCAGTGAACCGGCAGGGTCGGATATCACTGAAGCTTTCTTT; CDR3aa: CASSEPAGSDITEAFF
abundance: NA; v_gene: TRBV7-2; d_gene: TRBD1; j_gene: TRBJ1-2; len: 16; CDR3nt: TGTGCCAGCAGCTTACGCCTGACAGGGGAGGACTATGGCTACACCTTC; CDR3aa: CASSLRLTGEDYGYTF
abundance: NA; v_gene: TRBV28; d_gene: TRBD2; j_gene: TRBJ2-1; len: 15; CDR3nt: TGTGCCAGCAGTTTGGGGGGGAGCTCCTACAATGAGCAGTTCTTC; CDR3aa: CASSLGGSSYNEQFF
abundance: NA; v_gene: TRBV10-3; d_gene: NA; j_gene: TRBJ1-1; len: 13; CDR3nt: TGTGCCATCAGCGGGGGACCTCAAGGCGAAGCTTTCTTT; CDR3aa: CAISGGPQGEAFF
abundance: NA; v_gene: TRBV19; d_gene: NA; j_gene: TRBJ1-5; len: 14; CDR3nt: TGTGCCAGTAGCCAAAACTCGGGCAATCAGCCCCAGCATTTT; CDR3aa: CASSQNSGNQPQHF
abundance: NA; v_gene: TRBV6-5; d_gene: NA; j_gene: TRBJ1-6; len: 14; CDR3nt: TGTGCCAGCAGTTACGGGGCTGGGAATTCACCCCTCCACTTT; CDR3aa: CASSYGAGNSPLHF
abundance: once; v_gene: TRBV6-4; d_gene: TRBD2; j_gene: TRBJ2-4; len: 17; CDR3nt: TGTGCCAGCAGTGACAGGGAGACTAGCGGGGGTTTCGGGATTCAGTACTTC; CDR3aa: CASSDRETSGGFGIQYF
abundance: once; v_gene: TRBV11-2; d_gene: NA; j_gene: TRBJ1-1; len: 13; CDR3nt: TGTGCCAGCAGCTTAGGCAGGGGCACTGAAGCTTTCTTT; CDR3aa: CASSLGRGTEAFF
abundance: NA; v_gene: TRBV29-1; d_gene: NA; j_gene: TRBJ1-5; len: 13; CDR3nt: TGCAGCGTTGAACAGGATAGCAATCAGCCCCAGCATTTT; CDR3aa: CSVEQDSNQPQHF
abundance: NA; v_gene: TRBV2; d_gene: TRBD1; j_gene: TRBJ1-1; len: 14; CDR3nt: TGTGCCAGCAGTGGACAGGGGGTGAACACTGAAGCTTTCTTT; CDR3aa: CASSGQGVNTEAFF
abundance: once; v_gene: TRBV6-1; d_gene: NA; j_gene: TRBJ1-6; len: 15; CDR3nt: TGTGCCAGCAGTCCGCCGAGCTCCTATAATTCACCCCTCCACTTT; CDR3aa: CASSPPSSYNSPLHF